These 22 T cell receptor beta chains share one sample of origin, sequenced in a study of blood T cell repertoires in COVID-19. This table comes from immunoSEQ multiplex PCR, and its TCRdb copy is limited to in-frame clones, with some not included. The table has about 86,000 clones, 75% to 90% seen once. Sequencing used peripheral blood. The receptors come from a human donor in a cohort sampled during active COVID-19.

The chain uses TRBV2 and TRBJ2-6; 9 bases agree with TRBD1. CDR1 is SNHLY and CDR2 is FYNNEI in the germline V gene. This CDR3 comprises 17 residues. Trimming removed 3 bases from V and 5 bases from J; junction bases left unmatched: 8. The CDR3 sequence is CASSEDRGGSWANVLTF. The CDR3 region has the DNA TGTGCCAGCAGTGAGGACAGGGGAGGAAGCTGGGCCAACGTCCTGACTTTC.

V is TRBV6-5 and J is TRBJ2-7; perhaps TRBD2 as D (6 bases). Germline CDR1 reads MNHEY; CDR2 reads SVGAGI. The CDR3 loop spans 14 amino acids. Trimming cost V 0 bases and J 3 bases, with 9 bases left between them. The CDR3 nucleotides read TGTGCCAGCAGTTACTCAGGAGGGAGCTACGAGCAGTACTTC. This codes for CASSYSGGSYEQYF.

In its sample, this clone was seen once. This chain's CDR3 is CAWSAGTSHYGYTF. The CDR3 DNA reads as TGTGCCTGGAGTGCCGGGACTTCTCACTATGGCTACACCTTC. This chain links TRBV30 with TRBJ1-2, with a tentative D call TRBD1 (5 bases). With 1 base removed from V and 3 bases from J, the gap between germline ends came to 12 bases. The germline CDR1 and CDR2 sequences are GTSNPN and SVGIG (reference sequence). This CDR3 has 14 residues.

V gene TRBV10-2 combines with J gene TRBJ1-5, with D hard to call. V lost 4 bases and J lost 5, with 15 bases in between. Per the germline V gene, CDR1 is WSHSY and CDR2 is SAAADI. This CDR3 comprises 15 residues. In DNA, the CDR3 is TGCGCCAGCAGTGTGGATCTGGGCACTTATCAGCCCCAGCATTTT. This encodes CASSVDLGTYQPQHF.

This chain joins TRBV19 and TRBJ1-3, with a possible D match to TRBD1 (6 bases). Per germline, CDR1 LNHDA and CDR2 SQIVND (reference sequence). Between the trimmed V and J ends, which lost 7 bases and 2 bases, there was a span of 12 bases. The CDR3 length is 14 residues. The chain's CDR3 is CASTAWGPGNTIYF. The CDR3 bases are TGTGCCAGTACTGCCTGGGGGCCTGGAAACACCATATATTTT.

This clone is a singleton in its sample. The CDR3 sequence: CASRLGTEQYF. DNA of the CDR3: TGTGCCAGCAGGCTCGGGACAGAGCAGTACTTC. This chain uses TRBV27 with TRBJ2-7, with D possibly matching TRBD1 (6 bases). The CDR3 sequence is 11 residues long. The V and J ends lost 6 bases and 7 bases respectively, with 10 bases between them. CDR1 is MNHEY, CDR2 SMNVEV, per germline (reference sequence).

This chain uses TRBV7-9 with TRBJ2-5, with 7 bases aligning to TRBD1. V lost 2 bases to trimming and J lost 2 bases; unmatched junction nucleotides: 2. The CDR3 is 14 residues long. CDR1 is SEHNR, CDR2 FQNEAQ, per germline (reference sequence). The CDR3 DNA is TGTGCCAGCAGCTTAATGACAGGGCAAGAGACCCAGTACTTC. Protein product: CASSLMTGQETQYF.

The CDR3 reads CASSVGGGAGTRDEQFF. DNA for the CDR3: TGTGCCAGCAGCGTAGGCGGTGGAGCCGGGACTAGGGATGAGCAGTTCTTC. The chain joins TRBV9 to TRBJ2-1, with 8 bases fitting TRBD2. The CDR3 has 17 residues. Germline V gene lookup returns CDR1 SGDLS and CDR2 YYNGEE. The V segment lost 0 bases and the J segment 8 bases; nucleotides outside the gene matches: 13. Together with reference TRBV9 and TRBJ2-1, the CDR3 gives the full variable domain: DSGVTQTPKHLITATGQRVTLRCSPRSGDLSVYWYQQSLDQGLQFLIQYYNGEERAKGNILERFSAQQFPDLHSELNLSSLELGDSALYFCASSVGGGAGTRDEQFFGPGTRLTVL.

V and J are TRBV2 and TRBJ2-5; a possible D gene is TRBD2 (5 bases). Germline CDR1 SNHLY, CDR2 FYNNEI. This CDR3 region has 11 residues. Trimming stripped 8 bases from V and 5 bases from J, with 9 bases between. The CDR3 bases are TGTGCCAGCCTTAGAGGGGAGACCCAGTACTTC. It is translated as CASLRGETQYF.

In its sample, this clone was seen once. The V call is TRBV6-6, the J call TRBJ2-1; 8 bases map to TRBD2. The CDR3 is made up of 17 amino acids. V shed 5 bases and J 7 bases; nucleotides not matched to a gene: 16. Germline V CDR1 and CDR2: MNHNY, SVGAGI (reference sequence). The CDR3 DNA follows: TGTGCCAGCAGTCTACTGGGCCTAGCGGGTCGATCTAATGAGCAGTTCTTC. Amino acid sequence: CASSLLGLAGRSNEQFF.

The CDR3 DNA is TGCGCCAGCAGCTTCGGGACAGTCTATGGCTACACCTTC. Translation gives CASSFGTVYGYTF. The chain combines TRBV5-1 with TRBJ1-2, with 7 bases matching TRBD1. Trimming cost V 2 bases and J 4 bases; bases outside gene matches: 2. CDR1 and CDR2 from the germline V gene are SGHRS and YFSETQ. This CDR3 is built from 13 residues.

This chain's CDR3 is CASSRTGVGNGYTF. In DNA, the CDR3 is TGTGCCAGCAGCCGAACCGGGGTGGGGAATGGCTACACCTTC. The chain uses TRBV7-8 and TRBJ1-2; D not resolved. V was shortened by 5 bases and J by 6 bases, with 16 bases between the two germline ends. Per germline, CDR1 SGHVS and CDR2 FQNEAQ. The CDR3 is made up of 14 amino acids.

The V and J genes are TRBV30 and TRBJ2-3; unclear D gene. Deletions cut 0 bases from V and 5 bases from J, with 6 bases between. Germline V lookup: CDR1 GTSNPN, CDR2 SVGIG (reference sequence). The CDR3 runs to 12 residues. Here the CDR3 reads CAWSVGLDTQYF. The CDR3 DNA sequence: TGTGCCTGGAGTGTTGGCCTAGATACGCAGTATTTT.

The gene calls are TRBV18 and TRBJ1-2, with 7 bases aligning to TRBD1. The CDR3 consists of 15 residues. In germline, CDR1 is KGHSH, CDR2 LQKENI. The V gene end was trimmed by 3 bases and the J gene end by 2 bases; junction bases not matched to a gene: 6. The CDR3 DNA reads as TGTGCCAGCTCACCCGGCACAGGGGAGAACTATGGCTACACCTTC. It codes for CASSPGTGENYGYTF.

The sample holds a few counts of this clone. The same CDR3 arises from other DNA sequences in this sample as well. The chain recombines TRBV3-1 (or the pseudogene TRBV3-2) with TRBJ1-2; TRBD1 might be the D (6 bases). Germline V gene data show CDR1 as LGHDT and CDR2 as YNNKEL (reference sequence). V lost 0 bases, J lost 4 bases, and 12 bases lay in between. The CDR3 contains 15 residues. The chain's CDR3 is CASSQDRGKGYGYTF. The CDR3 DNA reads as TGTGCCAGCAGCCAAGATAGGGGGAAGGGCTATGGCTACACCTTC.

The chain employs TRBV7-2 and TRBJ2-1; D not certain. Germline values: CDR1 SGHTA, CDR2 FQGNSA. This CDR3 region has 13 residues. With 0 bases removed from V and 11 bases from J, the gap between germline ends came to 11 bases. CDR3 DNA sequence: TGTGCCAGCAGCTTAGCCCAGATCCCCCAGCAGTTCTTC. Its translation: CASSLAQIPQQFF.

V usage is TRBV24-1 and J usage is TRBJ2-2; 7 nucleotides line up with TRBD1. After removal of 4 bases from V and 4 bases from J, the junction contained 11 bases not matched to a gene. This CDR3 is 17 amino acids long. CDR1 KGHDR and CDR2 SFDVKD come from the germline V gene. The CDR3 reads CATSESGTVARTGELFF. Here the CDR3 DNA reads TGTGCCACCAGTGAATCCGGGACAGTGGCACGCACCGGGGAGCTGTTTTTT.

J is TRBJ2-1 and V is TRBV10-2; TRBD2 matches 10 bases. Germline CDR1 and CDR2: WSHSY and SAAADI. The CDR3 sequence is 16 residues long. The J segment lost 3 bases and the V segment lost 3 bases, leaving 5 bases of the junction unmatched. CDR3 nucleotides: TGCGCCAGCAGTGACGCTCTAGCGGGGGACTACAATGAGCAGTTCTTC. Translated, it gives CASSDALAGDYNEQFF.

The chain has TRBV5-1 and TRBJ2-3, with D unclear. The CDR3 has 11 residues. Germline CDR1 and CDR2: SGHRS and YFSETQ. Trimming took 2 bases from V and 7 from J, leaving 5 bases between them. The CDR3 loop is CASSFDNTQYF. Here the CDR3 DNA reads TGCGCCAGCAGCTTCGACAATACGCAGTATTTT.

The J gene is TRBJ2-4, the V gene TRBV16; 11 nucleotides align to TRBD2. V lost 0 bases and J lost 13; bases outside the gene matches: 8. The germline V gene encodes CDR1 KGHSY and CDR2 FQNENV. The CDR3 loop spans 15 amino acids. CDR3 nucleotides: TGTGCCAGCAGCCAATCGGGGACTAGCGGACGACTCCAGTACTTC. This translates into CASSQSGTSGRLQYF.

This rearrangement joins TRBV7-2 to TRBJ2-3, with 7 bases that match TRBD2. The CDR3 is 16 amino acids. V was clipped by 2 bases and J by 6 bases; unmatched bases: 11. CDR1 is SGHTA, CDR2 FQGNSA, per germline. The CDR3 coding sequence is TGTGCCAGCAGCTTAAAAGCGGCGGGAGCGAGGGATACGCAGTATTTT. It codes for CASSLKAAGARDTQYF.

J is TRBJ2-2 and V is TRBV10-3; 7 bases align to TRBD2. Germline CDR1 is ENHRY and CDR2 is SYGVKD. CDR3 size: 15 residues. Unmatched junction bases numbered 4, after V lost 2 bases and J lost 4 bases. The CDR3 bases are TGTGCCATCAGTGAGCAAGCGGGAAGCACCGGGGAGCTGTTTTTT. Translated, it gives CAISEQAGSTGELFF.